A selection of T cell receptor beta chains follows, all from one sample in a study of blood T cell repertoires in COVID-19. Measured with immunoSEQ multiplex PCR; TCRdb has only the in-frame clones, and not every one. The table lists around 120,000 clones, over 80% of them singletons. Sequencing was done on a sample of peripheral blood. The source of these receptors is a woman between 65 and 79 years old with acute or convalescent COVID-19. Both conserved end residues are part of each CDR3. D genes are given only for firm matches.

TRBJ1-2	.	TRBV28	CASSLSGRNRYGYTF
TRBJ1-3	TRBD1	TRBV2	CASSGQGSVGNTIYF
TRBJ1-2	TRBD1	TRBV7-9	CASSSRGTGQTNYGYTF
TRBJ2-5	TRBD2	TRBV2	CASSQTGLAGVTQYF
TRBJ2-2	.	TRBV2	CASSGGSSNTGELFF
TRBJ2-1	.	TRBV7-2	CASSLVGSSYNEQFF
TRBJ1-2	TRBD1	TRBV6-6	CASSYGDRESYGYTF
TRBJ1-4	.	TRBV2	CASSEGRENEKLFF
TRBJ1-2	TRBD1	TRBV19	CASRITGGFDGYTF
TRBJ2-5	.	TRBV12-2	CASRFLGGRQETQYF
TRBJ1-5	.	TRBV24-1	CATSDSSTGKGQPQHF
TRBJ1-2	.	TRBV6-1	CASSEGYLYGYTF
TRBJ2-1	.	TRBV19	CASRLGRQEVHEQFF
TRBJ2-3	TRBD2	TRBV11-2	CASSLAGYTDTQYF
TRBJ1-6	TRBD1	TRBV18	CASSPGTGDNSPLHF
TRBJ1-1	.	TRBV12-3/TRBV12-4	CASSLRGATEAFF
TRBJ1-6	.	TRBV11-3	CASSLEVGGGNSPLHF
TRBJ2-7	TRBD2	TRBV9	CASSVLSGSYEQYF
TRBJ1-1	.	TRBV5-6	CASSIRQARGEAFF
TRBJ2-7	TRBD2	TRBV2	CASMRTSGSYEQYF
TRBJ1-1	TRBD1	TRBV5-5	CASSLALRGQSTEAFF
TRBJ2-1	TRBD2	TRBV7-9	CASSLVGGKYNEQFF
TRBJ2-4	TRBD2	TRBV28	CASSRTAGENIQYF
TRBJ1-1	TRBD1	TRBV5-1	CASSLTGSGNTEAFF
TRBJ1-1	.	TRBV6-2/TRBV6-3	CASSYSRSTEAFF
TRBJ2-1	.	TRBV10-1	CASSAQGNEQFF
TRBJ2-7	.	TRBV2	CASSLLTISYEQYF
TRBJ1-6	.	TRBV5-1	CASSEDIRSPLHF
TRBJ2-5	.	TRBV15	CAGEELQETQYF
TRBJ2-5	TRBD2	TRBV2	CASTPRWGGETQYF
TRBJ1-6	.	TRBV28	CASRLEAGENSPLHF
TRBJ1-4	TRBD1	TRBV6-8	CASTRPGQGEAEKLFF
TRBJ1-5	TRBD1	TRBV6-6	CASSPRGGTGDQPQHF
TRBJ1-2	TRBD1	TRBV3-1/TRBV3-2	CASRATGGGYTF
TRBJ1-1	.	TRBV6-5	CASTFNTEAFF
TRBJ2-7	TRBD2	TRBV6-5	CASSSPTSGSYEQYF
TRBJ1-2	TRBD1	TRBV5-4	CASSGTVNYGYTF
TRBJ2-7	.	TRBV28	CASVDGGQSTYEQYF
TRBJ1-6	.	TRBV6-5	CASRDSVGLHF
TRBJ1-1	TRBD1	TRBV13	CASIPRGGGPPTEAFF
TRBJ2-1	TRBD1	TRBV30	CAWRGQGAGNEQFF